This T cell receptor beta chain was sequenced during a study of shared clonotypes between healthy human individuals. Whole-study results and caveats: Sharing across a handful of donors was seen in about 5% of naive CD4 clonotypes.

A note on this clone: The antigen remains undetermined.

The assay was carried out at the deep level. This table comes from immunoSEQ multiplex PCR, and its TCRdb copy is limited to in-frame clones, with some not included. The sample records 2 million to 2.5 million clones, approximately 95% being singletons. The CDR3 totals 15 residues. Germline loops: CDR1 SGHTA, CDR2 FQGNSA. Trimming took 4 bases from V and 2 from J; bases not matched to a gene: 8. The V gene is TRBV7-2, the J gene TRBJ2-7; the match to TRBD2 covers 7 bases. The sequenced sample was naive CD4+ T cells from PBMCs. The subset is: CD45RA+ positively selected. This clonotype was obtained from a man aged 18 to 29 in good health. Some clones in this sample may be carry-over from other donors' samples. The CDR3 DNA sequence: TGTGCCAGCAGCTACAGCGGGACCGAAGCCTACGAGCAGTACTTC. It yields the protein CASSYSGTEAYEQYF.